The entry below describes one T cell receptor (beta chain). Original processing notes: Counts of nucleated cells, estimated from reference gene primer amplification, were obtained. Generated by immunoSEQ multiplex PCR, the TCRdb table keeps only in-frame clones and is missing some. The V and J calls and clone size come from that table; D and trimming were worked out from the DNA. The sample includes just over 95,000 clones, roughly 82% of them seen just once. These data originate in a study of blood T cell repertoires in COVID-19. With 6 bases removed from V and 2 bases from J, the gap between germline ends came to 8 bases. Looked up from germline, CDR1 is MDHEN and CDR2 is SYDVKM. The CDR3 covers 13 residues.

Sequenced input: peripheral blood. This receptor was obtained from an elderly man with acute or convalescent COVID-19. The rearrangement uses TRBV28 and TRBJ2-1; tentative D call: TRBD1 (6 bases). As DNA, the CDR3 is TGTGCCAGCAGCCGGGACACCTACAATGAGCAGTTCTTC. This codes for CASSRDTYNEQFF.